This entry lists 3 T cell receptor beta chains sequenced from one sample in a study of CD8+ T cells in alopecia areata. Treatment defined: oral pan-JAK inhibitor, 5-10 mg twice daily. Extracted from the samples, RNA was reverse transcribed into cDNA to serve as the sequencing template. Repertoires were generated with immunoSEQ multiplex PCR, while TCRdb's copy carries only in-frame clones and drops some. The table records under 300,000 clones, 60% of them present only once. The sample in question was CD4+ T cells sorted from blood, obtained between weeks 51 and 54, from a patient treated with tofacitinib. Receptors originate from a human donor with alopecia areata.

CDR3 in DNA: TGTGCCAGCAGCTTGAAGGGAGGAGAGACCCAGTACTTC. Residues: CASSLKGGETQYF. The V gene is TRBV5-6, the J gene TRBJ2-5, with D perhaps matching TRBD2 (6 bases). The CDR3 contains 13 residues. The V gene lost 1 base and the J gene lost 4 bases, with 8 bases spanning the gap. CDR1 and CDR2 from the germline V gene are SGHDT and YYEEEE.

The chain joins TRBV5-1 to TRBJ2-2, with D perhaps given as TRBD1 or TRBD2 (7 bases each). Trimming shortened V by 2 bases and J by 1 base, and 18 bases separated the two germline ends. Germline V gene lookup returns CDR1 SGHRS and CDR2 YFSETQ. The CDR3 covers 18 residues. The CDR3 DNA reads TGCGCCAGCAGCTTAATTTTCACAGGGGAGGGGAACACCGGGGAGCTGTTTTTT. This translates into CASSLIFTGEGNTGELFF. Looking up the rest from reference TRBV5-1 and TRBJ2-2 gives the full variable domain: KAGVTQTPRYLIKTRGQQVTLSCSPISGHRSVSWYQQTPGQGLQFLFEYFSETQRNKGNFPGRFSGRQFSNSRSEMNVSTLELGDSALYLCASSLIFTGEGNTGELFFGEGSRLTVL.

The chain combines TRBV6-5 with TRBJ2-1; D unclear. Germline V CDR1 and CDR2: MNHEY, SVGAGI. Trimming shortened V by 1 base and J by 7 bases, and 11 bases separated the two germline ends. CDR3 length: 14 amino acids. The CDR3 region has the DNA TGTGCCAGCAGTTACTTCAGGACCGGGAATGAGCAGTTCTTC. This sequence encodes CASSYFRTGNEQFF.